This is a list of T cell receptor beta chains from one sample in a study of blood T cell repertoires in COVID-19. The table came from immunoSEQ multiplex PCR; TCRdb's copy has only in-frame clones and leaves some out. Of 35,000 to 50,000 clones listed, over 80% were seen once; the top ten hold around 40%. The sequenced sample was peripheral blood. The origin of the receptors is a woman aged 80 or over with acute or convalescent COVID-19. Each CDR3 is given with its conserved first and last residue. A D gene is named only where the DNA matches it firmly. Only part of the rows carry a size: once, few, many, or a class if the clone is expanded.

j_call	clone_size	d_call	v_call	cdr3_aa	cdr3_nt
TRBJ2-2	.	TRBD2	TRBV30	CAWSPGLTGELFF	TGTGCCTGGAGTCCGGGACTAACTGGGGAGCTGTTTTTT
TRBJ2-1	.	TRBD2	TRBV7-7	CASSKSGGNNEQFF	TGTGCTAGCAGCAAAAGCGGGGGGAACAATGAGCAGTTCTTC
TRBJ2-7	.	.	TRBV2	CASTRGGTRSTEQYF	TGTGCCAGCACCAGGGGGGGGACTAGAAGTACCGAGCAGTACTTC
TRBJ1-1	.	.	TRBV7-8	CASSLAIGSTEAFF	TGTGCCAGCAGCTTAGCGATTGGGAGTACTGAAGCTTTCTTT
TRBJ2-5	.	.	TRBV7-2	CASSFSGGPSETQYF	TGTGCCAGCAGCTTTTCCGGGGGGCCGAGCGAGACCCAGTACTTC
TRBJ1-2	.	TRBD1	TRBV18	CASSLTGVGYTF	TGTGCCAGCTCACTTACAGGGGTTGGCTACACCTTC
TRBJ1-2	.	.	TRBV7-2	CASSLGSTINYGYTF	TGTGCCAGCAGCTTAGGCTCGACTATTAACTATGGCTACACCTTC
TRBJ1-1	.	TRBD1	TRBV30	CAWSVTQGYTEAFF	TGTGCCTGGAGTGTGACACAGGGGTACACTGAAGCTTTCTTT
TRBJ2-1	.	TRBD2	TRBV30	CAWMGGPGGNEQFF	TGTGCCTGGATGGGTGGACCGGGAGGCAATGAGCAGTTCTTC
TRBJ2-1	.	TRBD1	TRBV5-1	CASSPRDSYNEQFF	TGCGCCAGCAGCCCTAGGGACAGCTACAATGAGCAGTTCTTC
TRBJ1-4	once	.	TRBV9	CASSATVTAASEKLFF	TGTGCCAGCAGCGCGACGGTGACGGCGGCATCTGAAAAACTGTTTTTT
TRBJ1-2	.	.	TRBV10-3	CAISPRGEVAGGYTF	TGTGCCATCAGCCCCCGGGGGGAAGTAGCGGGTGGCTACACCTTC
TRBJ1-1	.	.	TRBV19	CASSVTNLNTEAFF	TGTGCCAGTAGTGTGACTAACCTCAACACTGAAGCTTTCTTT
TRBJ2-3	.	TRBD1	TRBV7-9	CASSSDRGSTDTQYF	TGTGCCAGCAGCTCAGACAGGGGTAGCACAGATACGCAGTATTTT
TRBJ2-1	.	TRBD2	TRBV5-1	CASSLAGRGGSYNEQFF	TGCGCCAGCAGCTTGGCGGGGCGGGGGGGCTCCTACAATGAGCAGTTCTTC
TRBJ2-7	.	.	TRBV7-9	CASSLGQGPAEQYF	TGTGCCAGCAGCTTAGGTCAGGGGCCGGCCGAGCAGTACTTC
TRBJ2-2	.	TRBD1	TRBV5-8	CASSLGGTVSTGELFF	TGTGCCAGCAGCTTGGGGGGGACAGTCAGCACCGGGGAGCTGTTTTTT
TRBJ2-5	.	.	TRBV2	CASSVRQQETQYF	TGTGCCAGCAGTGTTAGACAGCAAGAGACCCAGTACTTC
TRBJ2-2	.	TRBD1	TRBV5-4	CASSRQGSTGELFF	TGTGCCAGCAGCAGACAGGGTTCGACCGGGGAGCTGTTTTTT
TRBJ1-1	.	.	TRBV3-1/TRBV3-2	CASSHLRGTEAFF	TGTGCCAGCAGTCACCTCAGGGGCACTGAAGCTTTCTTT
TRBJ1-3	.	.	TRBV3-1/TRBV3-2	CASRQTYSGNTIYF	TGTGCCAGCAGACAAACCTACTCTGGAAACACCATATATTTT
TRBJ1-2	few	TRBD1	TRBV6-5	CASRPGGANGYTF	TGTGCCAGCAGACCAGGGGGCGCGAATGGCTACACCTTC
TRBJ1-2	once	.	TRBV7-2	CASSLDLWAGYTF	TGTGCCAGCAGCTTAGATTTGTGGGCGGGCTACACCTTC
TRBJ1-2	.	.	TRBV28	CASAGTGAVGYTF	TGTGCCAGCGCTGGAACGGGAGCCGTGGGCTACACCTTC
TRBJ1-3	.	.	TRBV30	CARGRSSGNTIYF	TGTGCCCGGGGACGGAGCTCTGGAAACACCATATATTTT
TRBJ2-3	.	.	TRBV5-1	CASSLAGHGSTDTQYF	TGCGCCAGCAGCTTGGCCGGTCATGGTAGCACAGATACGCAGTATTTT
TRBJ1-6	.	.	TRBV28	CASSAASHHSPLHF	TGTGCCAGCAGTGCTGCGAGCCACCATTCACCCCTCCACTTT
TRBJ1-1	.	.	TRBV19	CASSPSWGDAAEAFF	TGTGCCAGTAGTCCTTCATGGGGGGATGCTGCTGAAGCTTTCTTT
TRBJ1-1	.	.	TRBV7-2	CASSPPQGNTEAFF	TGTGCCAGCAGCCCGCCCCAGGGGAACACTGAAGCTTTCTTT
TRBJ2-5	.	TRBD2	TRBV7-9	CASSYGSGGQETQYF	TGTGCCAGCAGCTATGGTAGCGGGGGCCAAGAGACCCAGTACTTC
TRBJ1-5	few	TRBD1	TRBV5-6	CASSRDRVQPQHF	TGTGCCAGCAGCCGAGACAGGGTTCAGCCCCAGCATTTT
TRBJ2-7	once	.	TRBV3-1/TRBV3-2	CASSQGPAASYEQYF	TGTGCCAGCAGCCAAGGGCCTGCCGCCTCCTACGAGCAGTACTTC
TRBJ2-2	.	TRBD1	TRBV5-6	CASGTGVGELFF	TGTGCCAGCGGCACAGGGGTCGGGGAGCTGTTTTTT
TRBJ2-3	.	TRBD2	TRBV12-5	CASAPSMTLAGASQYF	TGTGCTAGTGCCCCTTCTATGACGCTAGCGGGGGCCAGCCAGTATTTT
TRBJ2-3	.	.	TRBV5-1	CASSLEGEASTDTQYF	TGCGCCAGCAGCTTGGAAGGGGAGGCAAGCACAGATACGCAGTATTTT
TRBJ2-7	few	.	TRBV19	CASSIAVGEQYF	TGTGCCAGTAGTATCGCGGTAGGCGAGCAGTACTTC
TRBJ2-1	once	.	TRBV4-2	CASSQDRGTEGHEQFF	TGTGCCAGCAGCCAAGATCGGGGGACCGAGGGGCATGAGCAGTTCTTC
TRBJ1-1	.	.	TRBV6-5	CASTPPGLNTEAFF	TGTGCCAGCACGCCCCCAGGGTTGAACACTGAAGCTTTCTTT
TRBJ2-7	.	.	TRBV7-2	CASSIDSYEQYF	TGTGCCAGCAGCATAGACAGCTACGAGCAGTACTTC
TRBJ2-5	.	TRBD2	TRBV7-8	CASSLWQGGQETQYF	TGTGCCAGCAGCTTGTGGCAGGGAGGGCAGGAGACCCAGTACTTC
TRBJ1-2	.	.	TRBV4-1	CASSQERLAPYTF	TGCGCCAGCAGCCAAGAGCGGCTTGCACCCTACACCTTC
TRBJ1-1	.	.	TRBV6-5	CASSKGGVGSEAFF	TGTGCCAGCAGCAAGGGGGGGGTTGGCAGTGAAGCTTTCTTT
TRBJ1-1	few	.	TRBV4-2	CASSQASGSEVAFF	TGTGCCAGCAGCCAAGCGTCCGGTTCGGAGGTAGCTTTCTTT
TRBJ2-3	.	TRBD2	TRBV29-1	CSVFSGGTDTQYF	TGCAGCGTCTTTAGCGGGGGCACAGATACGCAGTATTTT
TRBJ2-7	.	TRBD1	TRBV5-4	CASSAGTDSYEQYF	TGTGCCAGCAGCGCCGGGACAGATAGCTACGAGCAGTACTTC
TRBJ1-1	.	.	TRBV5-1	CASSLQGPGDTEAFF	TGCGCCAGCAGCTTACAAGGGCCGGGGGACACTGAAGCTTTCTTT
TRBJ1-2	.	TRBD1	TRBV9	CASSVGQGMPNYGYTF	TGTGCCAGCAGCGTGGGACAGGGGATGCCTAACTATGGCTACACCTTC
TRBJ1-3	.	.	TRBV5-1	CASSLGYSGNTIYF	TGCGCCAGCAGCTTGGGTTACTCTGGAAACACCATATATTTT
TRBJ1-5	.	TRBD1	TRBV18	CASSRGQPPDQPQHF	TGTGCCAGCTCACGGGGACAGCCGCCGGATCAGCCCCAGCATTTT
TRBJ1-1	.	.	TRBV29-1	CSVATGMNTEAFF	TGCAGCGTTGCTACGGGGATGAACACTGAAGCTTTCTTT
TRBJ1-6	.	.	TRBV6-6	CASSPGSYNSPLHF	TGTGCCAGCAGTCCGGGCTCCTATAATTCACCCCTCCACTTT
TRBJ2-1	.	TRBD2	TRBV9	CASSVVGTSGAQEQFF	TGTGCCAGCAGCGTAGTGGGAACTAGCGGGGCCCAAGAGCAGTTCTTC
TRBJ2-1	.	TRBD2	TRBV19	CASSIRAGALNEQFF	TGTGCCAGTAGTATTAGAGCGGGGGCGCTCAATGAGCAGTTCTTC
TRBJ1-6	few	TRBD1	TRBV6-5	CASSYQGVGSPLHF	TGTGCCAGCAGTTACCAGGGGGTCGGGTCACCCCTCCACTTT